These T cell receptor beta chains were read from a single sample in a study of identical twins. Each CDR3 protein gets one entry after TCRdb re-called the 5' RACE reads with MiXCR. The profile shows about 280,000 distinct CDR3 sequences, more than 6.5% of them singletons. The sample also formed part of further work on yellow fever vaccine responses in identical twins.

The sequencing input was memory (CD45RO+) T cells sorted from blood. Receptors originate from a woman in her late teens or twenties in good health. Both conserved end residues are part of each CDR3. Fields, in order: CDR3 DNA, CDR3 protein, J gene, clone size, V gene, D gene. A D gene is named only where the DNA matches it firmly. Clone size is shown for a subset of rows, as once, few, many or a class of expanded clone.

CDR3nt: TGCAGCGTCGCGAGACTAGCGTCCACCTACGAGCAGTACTTC
CDR3aa: CSVARLASTYEQYF
j_gene: TRBJ2-7
abundance: many
v_gene: TRBV29-1
d_gene: TRBD2

CDR3nt: TGCAGTGCTAGAGGAGCGGGGGGTAGAGAGACCCAGTACTTC
CDR3aa: CSARGAGGRETQYF
j_gene: TRBJ2-5
abundance: few
v_gene: TRBV20-1
d_gene: TRBD2

CDR3nt: TGCAGTGCTAGAATATGGGGGGCAGACTATGGCTACACCTTC
CDR3aa: CSARIWGADYGYTF
j_gene: TRBJ1-2
abundance: few
v_gene: TRBV20-1
d_gene: -

CDR3nt: TGCAGTGCTAAGGGGGCAGCGAACACCGGGGAGCTGTTTTTT
CDR3aa: CSAKGAANTGELFF
j_gene: TRBJ2-2
abundance: few
v_gene: TRBV20-1
d_gene: TRBD1

CDR3nt: TGTGCCAGCAGTTTAAGGGCGGGACCGGGGACCGGGGAGCTGTTTTTT
CDR3aa: CASSLRAGPGTGELFF
j_gene: TRBJ2-2
abundance: few
v_gene: TRBV28
d_gene: -

CDR3nt: TGTGCCAGCAGCTCAACCTCTATGATCGGGGAGCTGTTTTTT
CDR3aa: CASSSTSMIGELFF
j_gene: TRBJ2-2
abundance: few
v_gene: TRBV7-6
d_gene: -

CDR3nt: TGTGCCAGCAGCCAAGATTCTAGCGGGGGGGTGGAGCAGTTCTTC
CDR3aa: CASSQDSSGGVEQFF
j_gene: TRBJ2-1
abundance: -
v_gene: TRBV4-2
d_gene: TRBD2

CDR3nt: TGTGCCAGCAGCTTCGGGACGGGCACTGAAGCTTTCTTT
CDR3aa: CASSFGTGTEAFF
j_gene: TRBJ1-1
abundance: few
v_gene: TRBV11-2
d_gene: -

CDR3nt: TGTGCCAGCACCGGGGACAGCTACAATCAGCCCCAGCATTTT
CDR3aa: CASTGDSYNQPQHF
j_gene: TRBJ1-5
abundance: few
v_gene: TRBV6-1
d_gene: TRBD1

CDR3nt: TGCAGTGCTATACTCCCGACAGGGGCCTATGGCTACACCTTC
CDR3aa: CSAILPTGAYGYTF
j_gene: TRBJ1-2
abundance: many
v_gene: TRBV20-1
d_gene: TRBD1

CDR3nt: TGTGCCAGCAGCTTAGGTCGGACTAGAGGAACAGATACGCAGTATTTT
CDR3aa: CASSLGRTRGTDTQYF
j_gene: TRBJ2-3
abundance: -
v_gene: TRBV11-2
d_gene: TRBD2

CDR3nt: TGTGCCAGCTCGGAACCTAGGGGGAGTACGCAGTATTTT
CDR3aa: CASSEPRGSTQYF
j_gene: TRBJ2-3
abundance: -
v_gene: TRBV18
d_gene: -

CDR3nt: TGTGCCAGCAGCTCCGGGTACCAAGAGACCCAGTACTTC
CDR3aa: CASSSGYQETQYF
j_gene: TRBJ2-5
abundance: many
v_gene: TRBV11-2
d_gene: -

CDR3nt: TGCGCCAGCAGCTTGACTAGCGCCCAGACCCAGTACTTC
CDR3aa: CASSLTSAQTQYF
j_gene: TRBJ2-5
abundance: -
v_gene: TRBV5-1
d_gene: TRBD2

CDR3nt: TGTGCCAGCGGTTTTCAAATGGATACGCAGTATTTT
CDR3aa: CASGFQMDTQYF
j_gene: TRBJ2-3
abundance: -
v_gene: TRBV2
d_gene: -

CDR3nt: TGTGCCAGCTCACCTACAGACCGAACGGACACCGGGGAGCTGTTTTTT
CDR3aa: CASSPTDRTDTGELFF
j_gene: TRBJ2-2
abundance: few
v_gene: TRBV18
d_gene: -

CDR3nt: TGTGCCAGCAGCCAAGACCGCGAGACCCAGTACTTC
CDR3aa: CASSQDRETQYF
j_gene: TRBJ2-5
abundance: many
v_gene: TRBV3-1
d_gene: -

CDR3nt: TGTGCCAGCAGTGAACCGGCTAGCTCTAGGAATGAGCAGTTCTTC
CDR3aa: CASSEPASSRNEQFF
j_gene: TRBJ2-1
abundance: many
v_gene: TRBV6-1
d_gene: -

CDR3nt: TGTGCCAGCAGTTACGCTAGCGGGAGGGCAGGGGGTAACATTCAGTACTTC
CDR3aa: CASSYASGRAGGNIQYF
j_gene: TRBJ2-4
abundance: many
v_gene: TRBV6-5
d_gene: TRBD2

CDR3nt: TGTGCCAGCAGTAACCCAAAACCAGGCGGCACAGATACGCAGTATTTT
CDR3aa: CASSNPKPGGTDTQYF
j_gene: TRBJ2-3
abundance: -
v_gene: TRBV7-6
d_gene: -

CDR3nt: TGTGCCAGCAGCCTCGTGGGTGAGCAGTTCTTC
CDR3aa: CASSLVGEQFF
j_gene: TRBJ2-1
abundance: many
v_gene: TRBV3-1
d_gene: -

CDR3nt: TGTGCCAGCAGCCCCCCCCCGGACATATACAATGAGCAGTTCTTC
CDR3aa: CASSPPPDIYNEQFF
j_gene: TRBJ2-1
abundance: many
v_gene: TRBV7-2
d_gene: -